This T cell receptor beta chain appears in the sequencing data of a study of T cells in Graves' hyperthyroidism and ophthalmopathy. Regarding the study as a whole: Before onset, by a median of approximately 5.9 months, the model predicted ophthalmopathy.

The CDR3 is 15 amino acids. The junction had 5 bases not matched to a gene; V was cut back by 2 bases and J by 3 bases. CDR1 is SGHVT, CDR2 SQSDAQ, per germline. Patients aged 18 to 65 with hyperthyroidism were newly diagnosed, with duration under 2 months. It was at first hyperthyroidism diagnosis, before any ophthalmopathy symptoms, that the blood sample was taken. Regions amplified from RNA transcripts were the TCR beta CDR3 regions. RT-PCR in the first round (using the HTBI primer set) targeted the TCR CDR3. TCRdb passed the multiplex PCR reads through MiXCR, listing each CDR3 protein once. The sample lists roughly 300,000 distinct CDR3 sequences; around a quarter were seen once. For this clonotype: What it binds is unknown.

V usage is TRBV7-4 and J usage is TRBJ2-7; TRBD1 agrees at 9 bases. Sequencing was done on a sample of blood. The source is a middle-aged man with Graves' hyperthyroidism that later progressed to Graves' ophthalmopathy. The CDR3 spells CASSLIQGAGYEQYF. CDR3 DNA: TGTGCCAGCAGCTTAATACAGGGGGCGGGCTACGAGCAGTACTTC. The full variable domain, with the rest looked up from reference TRBV7-4 and TRBJ2-7, is GAGVSQSPRYKVAKRGRDVALRCDSISGHVTLYWYRQTLGQGSEVLTYSQSDAQRDKSGRPSGRFSAERPERSVSTLKIQRTEQGDSAVYLCASSLIQGAGYEQYFGPGTRLTVT.